Following are 29 T cell receptor beta chains from one sample sequenced in a study of T cell responses to AZD1222 COVID-19 vaccine. Produced via immunoSEQ multiplex PCR; TCRdb's table is partial and in-frame only. The sample has 110,000 to 150,000 clones; 93% are singletons. Sequencing used peripheral blood, obtained on day 0 of AZD1222 vaccination. The receptors here all came from an adult in good health.

The chain joins TRBV7-8 to TRBJ2-1, with D unresolved. Germline CDR1 is SGHVS and CDR2 is FQNEAQ. V lost 0 bases and J lost 5, with 5 bases in between. CDR3 length: 13 residues. The CDR3 DNA follows: TGTGCCAGCAGCTTAGCTAGGGACAATGAGCAGTTCTTC. This translates into CASSLARDNEQFF.

The chain couples TRBV7-8 to TRBJ2-5; maybe TRBD1 (6 bases). CDR1 is SGHVS, CDR2 FQNEAQ, per germline. CDR3 length: 14 amino acids. V was clipped by 5 bases and J by 0 bases, with 10 bases between them. The CDR3 spells CASSSGQYQETQYF. DNA of the CDR3: TGTGCCAGCAGCAGCGGACAGTACCAAGAGACCCAGTACTTC.

The rearrangement joins TRBV11-3 to TRBJ2-3; D might be TRBD1 or TRBD2, each matching 5 bases. Trimming left V 3 bases short and J 5 bases short, with 15 bases between. The CDR3 loop spans 15 amino acids. The germline CDR1 and CDR2 sequences are SGHNT and YENEEA. The CDR3 sequence is CASSLEGHEGDTQYF. DNA of the CDR3: TGTGCCAGCAGCTTGGAAGGACACGAGGGAGATACGCAGTATTTT. The full variable domain, completed using reference TRBV11-3 and TRBJ2-3, is EAGVVQSPRYKIIEKKQPVAFWCNPISGHNTLYWYLQNLGQGPELLIRYENEEAVDDSQLPKDRFSAERLKGVDSTLKIQPAELGDSAVYLCASSLEGHEGDTQYFGPGTRLTVL.

J is TRBJ2-7 and V is TRBV10-1; TRBD2 aligns across 11 bases. CDR1 is WNHNN and CDR2 is SYGVQD in the germline V gene (reference sequence). There are 17 residues in the CDR3. V was clipped by 5 bases and J by 1 base; unmatched bases: 10. In DNA form, the CDR3 reads TGCGCCAGCAGTCCCGGGACTAGCGGACTCTCTTCCTACGAGCAGTACTTC. Encoded protein: CASSPGTSGLSSYEQYF.

The rearrangement uses TRBV30 and TRBJ2-2, with D possibly being TRBD1 (5 bases). The germline V and J ends were trimmed by 6 bases and 6 bases, with 14 bases remaining between them. The germline V gene encodes CDR1 GTSNPN and CDR2 SVGIG (reference sequence). The CDR3 runs 13 residues. In DNA form, the CDR3 reads TGTGCCTGTACGACAGAATCATCCGGGGAGCTGTTTTTT. Amino acids: CACTTESSGELFF.

The genes are TRBV2 and TRBJ2-3; D tentatively reads TRBD1 or TRBD2 (6 bases each). Between the trimmed V and J ends, which lost 11 bases and 0 bases, there was a span of 15 bases. The CDR3 sequence is 14 residues long. Germline CDR1 reads SNHLY; CDR2 reads FYNNEI. CDR3 sequence: CAGGRFASTDTQYF. For the CDR3, the DNA is TGTGCCGGGGGGCGATTTGCTAGCACAGATACGCAGTATTTT.

V and J are TRBV15 and TRBJ1-5, with a possible D match to TRBD1 (6 bases). Trimming pared 0 bases from V and 6 bases from J, leaving 9 bases between. This CDR3 spans 14 amino acids. The V gene's germline CDR1 is LNHNV and CDR2 YYDKDF (reference sequence). The CDR3 DNA is TGTGCCACCAGCAGAGAAGGGGGGAGTCAGCCCCAGCATTTT. It is translated as CATSREGGSQPQHF. Drawing the rest from reference TRBV15 and TRBJ1-5, the complete variable domain is DAMVIQNPRYQVTQFGKPVTLSCSQTLNHNVMYWYQQKSSQAPKLLFHYYDKDFNNEADTPDNFQSRRPNTSFCFLDIRSPGLGDTAMYLCATSREGGSQPQHFGDGTRLSIL.

On this clone: The same CDR3 also results from other DNA sequences found in this sample. This chain links TRBV12-3 or TRBV12-4 with TRBJ1-1; tentative D call: TRBD1 (5 bases). V lost 6 bases and J lost 4, with 12 bases in between. The CDR3 consists of 13 residues. The CDR3 here is CASSLGRSTEAFF. CDR3 bases: TGTGCCAGCAGCTTGGGACGGAGCACTGAAGCTTTCTTT.

The rearrangement links TRBV7-3 to TRBJ1-5; tentative D call: TRBD1 (5 bases). Germline CDR1 reads SGHTA; CDR2 reads FQGTGA. Trimming left V 4 bases short and J 3 bases short, with 13 bases between. The CDR3 is made up of 15 amino acids. CDR3 bases: TGTGCCAGCAGCTCCCCGGGACGACTCAATCAGCCCCAGCATTTT. Translating gives CASSSPGRLNQPQHF.

This clone was observed once. The chain employs TRBV29-1 and TRBJ2-2; 9 nucleotides match TRBD1. The CDR3 covers 12 residues. J lost 7 bases, V lost 7 bases, and 4 bases had no gene match. Germline lookup yields CDR1 SQVTM and CDR2 ANQGSEA. DNA for the CDR3: TGCAGCGGGGGACAGGGCGGCGGGGAGCTGTTTTTT. Translation: CSGGQGGGELFF.

The chain uses TRBV2 and TRBJ2-7; 7 bases map to TRBD1. The germline CDR1 and CDR2 sequences are SNHLY and FYNNEI. This CDR3 contains 14 residues. V lost 5 bases and J lost 6; bases outside the gene matches: 10. CDR3 nucleotide sequence: TGTGCCAGCAGTCAACAGGGGTATCTTAGCGAGCAGTACTTC. Encoded protein: CASSQQGYLSEQYF.

The chain employs TRBV11-3 and TRBJ2-2; TRBD2 matches at 13 bases. The germline V gene encodes CDR1 SGHNT and CDR2 YENEEA. CDR3 length: 16 amino acids. J lost 6 bases, V lost 4 bases, and 5 bases had no gene match. CDR3 coding DNA: TGTGCCAGCAGCTGGACTAGCGGGAGTAGTCCCGGGGAGCTGTTTTTT. Amino acids: CASSWTSGSSPGELFF.

This clone is labeled medium-sized (0.01 to 0.1%). This chain connects TRBV10-3 to TRBJ1-6, with D maybe TRBD1 (6 bases). CDR3 length: 17 residues. Germline V gene sequence: CDR1 ENHRY, CDR2 SYGVKD. The ends were cut back, 0 bases at V and 9 bases at J, with 18 bases in the middle. CDR3 DNA sequence: TGTGCCATCAGTGAGTCAGGGGGGCCCGAGTCGGCTTCACCCCTCCACTTT. This translates into CAISESGGPESASPLHF.

This chain joins TRBV10-2 and TRBJ1-6; 8 bases agree with TRBD1. The germline V gene encodes CDR1 WSHSY and CDR2 SAAADI. The CDR3 is 17 residues long. With V trimmed by 7 bases and J by 10 bases, 18 bases remained unmatched. The chain's CDR3 is CASNGAPGGTGKSPLHF. The CDR3 nucleotides read TGCGCCAGCAACGGGGCCCCGGGCGGGACAGGAAAATCACCCCTCCACTTT.

The gene calls are TRBV28 and TRBJ2-7, with a possible D match to TRBD2 (6 bases). This CDR3 has 14 residues. V lost 6 bases and J 3 bases, leaving 15 bases between the germline ends. Germline loops: CDR1 MDHEN, CDR2 SYDVKM. The CDR3: CASRGGENHYEQYF. The CDR3 DNA reads TGTGCCAGCAGGGGGGGAGAGAACCACTACGAGCAGTACTTC.

The chain is built from TRBV7-9 and TRBJ1-5, with TRBD1 identical over 8 bases. The J segment lost 2 bases and the V segment lost 1 base, leaving 1 base of the junction unmatched. The CDR3 sequence is 15 residues long. The germline CDR1 and CDR2 sequences are SEHNR and FQNEAQ (reference sequence). The CDR3 here is CASSLGQGRNQPQHF. The CDR3 coding sequence is TGTGCCAGCAGCTTAGGACAGGGGCGCAATCAGCCCCAGCATTTT. The variable domain in full, completed from reference TRBV7-9 and TRBJ1-5, reads DTGVSQNPRHKITKRGQNVTFRCDPISEHNRLYWYRQTLGQGPEFLTYFQNEAQLEKSRLLSDRFSAERPKGSFSTLEIQRTEQGDSAMYLCASSLGQGRNQPQHFGDGTRLSIL.

The genes are TRBV29-1 and TRBJ1-1, with no clear D. V gave up 2 bases and J gave up 7 bases, with 17 bases separating them. This CDR3 has 14 residues. Germline assignment: CDR1 SQVTM and CDR2 ANQGSEA. The CDR3 here is CSVEPGAPTVEAFF. CDR3 nucleotide sequence: TGCAGCGTTGAACCAGGCGCACCAACGGTTGAAGCTTTCTTT. Using reference TRBV29-1 and TRBJ1-1 for the parts outside the CDR3, the full variable domain is SAVISQKPSRDICQRGTSLTIQCQVDSQVTMMFWYRQQPGQSLTLIATANQGSEATYESGFVIDKFPISRPNLTFSTLTVSNMSPEDSSIYLCSVEPGAPTVEAFFGQGTRLTVV.

This chain uses TRBV2 with TRBJ2-7; no clear D gene. This CDR3 has 14 residues. Germline assignment: CDR1 SNHLY and CDR2 FYNNEI. V was trimmed by 7 bases and J by 0 bases, leaving 13 bases between them. In DNA form, the CDR3 reads TGTGCCAGCACGCGCACGGTCACCTCCTACGAGCAGTACTTC. It is translated as CASTRTVTSYEQYF. Looking up the rest from reference TRBV2 and TRBJ2-7 gives the full variable domain: EPEVTQTPSHQVTQMGQEVILRCVPISNHLYFYWYRQILGQKVEFLVSFYNNEISEKSEIFDDQFSVERPDGSNFTLKIRSTKLEDSAMYFCASTRTVTSYEQYFGPGTRLTVT.

The chain joins TRBV28 to TRBJ1-2; TRBD1 might be the D (6 bases). Per the germline V gene, CDR1 is MDHEN and CDR2 is SYDVKM. The CDR3 extends over 12 amino acids. Trimming removed 7 bases from V and 7 bases from J, with 13 bases in between. CDR3 bases: TGTGCCAGCACTCAGGGGCGGGGTGGCTACACCTTC. Its translation is CASTQGRGGYTF.

The chain links TRBV30 to TRBJ2-2, with D perhaps TRBD2 (7 bases). CDR3 size: 16 residues. Germline assignment: CDR1 GTSNPN and CDR2 SVGIG (reference sequence). The V and J ends lost 2 bases and 0 bases respectively, with 13 bases between them. As DNA, the CDR3 is TGTGCCTGGAGTCCCCTAGGGGGGGCGAACACCGGGGAGCTGTTTTTT. Its protein product is CAWSPLGGANTGELFF.

The genes are TRBV5-6 and TRBJ1-1; TRBD1 matches 7 bases. The germline gives CDR1 SGHDT, CDR2 YYEEEE. The CDR3 length is 15 residues. Trimming took 4 bases from V and 5 from J; bases not matched to a gene: 11. In DNA form, the CDR3 reads TGTGCCAGCAGCCCTACCACAGGGGAGGGGACTGAAGCTTTCTTT. Amino acids: CASSPTTGEGTEAFF.

The chain recombines TRBV27 with TRBJ2-5; 8 bases fit TRBD1. The V gene end was trimmed by 6 bases and the J gene end by 4 bases; junction bases not matched to a gene: 7. The CDR3 is 14 residues long. Germline-derived CDR1 and CDR2 are MNHEY and SMNVEV (reference sequence). CDR3 amino acids: CASSSGQEVETQYF. For the CDR3, the DNA is TGTGCCAGCAGCTCGGGACAGGAGGTAGAGACCCAGTACTTC.

This rearrangement joins TRBV27 to TRBJ1-2; D remains ambiguous. Trimming took 4 bases from V and 4 from J, leaving 7 bases between them. CDR3 length: 12 amino acids. Germline V lookup: CDR1 MNHEY, CDR2 SMNVEV (reference sequence). For the CDR3, the DNA is TGTGCCAGCAGTTCGGGCCTCTATGGCTACACCTTC. It codes for CASSSGLYGYTF.

This chain joins TRBV5-1 and TRBJ1-1, with D possibly being TRBD1 (6 bases). Per germline, CDR1 SGHRS and CDR2 YFSETQ. Trimming took off 5 bases at V and 3 bases at J, with 20 bases between the two ends. This CDR3 has 16 amino acids. CDR3 bases: TGCGCCAGCAGGCACCGCTACAGGGTTAATCACACTGAAGCTTTCTTT. This translates into CASRHRYRVNHTEAFF.

This rearrangement joins TRBV5-4 to TRBJ2-1; 13 bases are shared with TRBD2. There are 16 residues in the CDR3. Trimming at V came to 4 bases and at J to 5 bases, leaving 6 bases not matched to a gene. Germline V gives CDR1 SGHNT, CDR2 YYREEE (reference sequence). CDR3 sequence: CASSPRGLAGDNEQFF. CDR3 in DNA: TGTGCCAGCAGCCCCAGAGGACTAGCGGGAGACAATGAGCAGTTCTTC.

This chain joins TRBV3-1 (or the pseudogene TRBV3-2) and TRBJ1-1; the D gene is possibly TRBD1 (6 bases). The V end was cut by 4 bases, the J end by 0 bases, with 9 bases between. Germline CDR1 reads LGHDT; CDR2 reads YNNKEL (reference sequence). The CDR3 sequence is 14 residues long. The CDR3 protein is CASSLGQLNTEAFF. In DNA, the CDR3 is TGTGCCAGCAGCCTGGGACAACTGAACACTGAAGCTTTCTTT.

DNA for the CDR3: TGTGCCAGTAGTATAGAACCTACCACAGATACGCAGTATTTT. This gives the protein CASSIEPTTDTQYF. The chain carries TRBV19 and TRBJ2-3; D is undetermined. The CDR3 contains 14 residues. V was clipped by 0 bases and J by 2 bases, with 6 bases between them. Germline V gives CDR1 LNHDA, CDR2 SQIVND (reference sequence).

The chain links TRBV3-1 (or the pseudogene TRBV3-2) to TRBJ1-3; 7 bases are a match to TRBD1. The length of the CDR3 is 14 residues. V trimming: 6 bases; J trimming: 6 bases; junction bases outside the gene matches: 8. From germline, CDR1 is LGHDT and CDR2 YNNKEL (reference sequence). The CDR3: CASRRQGSENTIYF. The CDR3 nucleotides read TGTGCCAGCAGAAGACAGGGATCGGAAAACACCATATATTTT.

This clone was observed a handful of times. The chain combines TRBV6-6 with TRBJ1-2; no clear D gene. V was clipped by 8 bases and J by 2 bases, with 15 bases between them. This CDR3 has 14 amino acids. CDR1 and CDR2 (germline): MNHNY, SVGAGI (reference sequence). DNA for the CDR3: TGTGCCAGCGCCCTGGGCACCGGAAACTATGGCTACACCTTC. It is translated as CASALGTGNYGYTF.